The 23 T cell receptor beta chains presented below share a single source sample, sequenced in a study of blood T cells in healthy people across ages. Through a sample-barcoded 5' primer and a J-beta primer mix, a second PCR was run for about 6 to 11 cycles. From the 5' RACE reads, TCRdb called clonotypes with MiXCR, one entry per CDR3 protein. The sample consists of about 640,000 distinct CDR3 sequences, roughly three fifths of them appearing once. Sequencing was performed on blood. These TCRs come from a man aged 60-69 years in good health.

By frequency in the sample, this clonotype is medium-sized (0.01 to 0.1%). CDR3 residues: CAISEDTAYEQYF. The CDR3 DNA reads TGTGCCATCAGTGAAGACACAGCCTACGAGCAGTACTTC. The chain employs TRBV10-3 and TRBJ2-7; D uncertain. Germline V gene data show CDR1 as ENHRY and CDR2 as SYGVKD. This CDR3 comprises 13 residues. V lost 3 bases to trimming and J lost 2 bases, with 8 bases between them.

This clonotype has just a few counts. V is TRBV7-9 and J is TRBJ2-7; 9 bases are a match to TRBD1. Per the germline V gene, CDR1 is SEHNR and CDR2 is FQNEAQ (reference sequence). J gave up 5 bases and V 6 bases, and 8 bases lay outside the gene matches. CDR3 length: 14 residues. The CDR3 reads CASRVQGAKDEQYF. The CDR3 DNA is TGTGCCAGCAGGGTACAGGGGGCGAAGGACGAGCAGTACTTC. Together with reference TRBV7-9 and TRBJ2-7, the CDR3 gives the full variable domain: DTGVSQNPRHKITKRGQNVTFRCDPISEHNRLYWYRQTLGQGPEFLTYFQNEAQLEKSRLLSDRFSAERPKGSFSTLEIQRTEQGDSAMYLCASRVQGAKDEQYFGPGTRLTVT.

This clonotype has only a few counts. The chain carries TRBV12-3 or TRBV12-4 and TRBJ2-7; TRBD1 matches 7 bases. V shed 3 bases, J shed 0 bases, and the junction held 5 bases outside the gene matches. The CDR3 spans 15 residues. For the CDR3, the DNA is TGTGCCAGCAGTTTTGGTCCAGGGGGCTCCTACGAGCAGTACTTC. It codes for CASSFGPGGSYEQYF.

The V gene is TRBV5-1, the J gene TRBJ1-1; no clear D gene. The ends were cut back, 5 bases at V and 0 bases at J, with 8 bases in the middle. Germline assignment: CDR1 SGHRS and CDR2 YFSETQ. The CDR3 totals 13 residues. The CDR3 protein is CASRDQMNTEAFF. The CDR3 coding sequence is TGCGCCAGCAGGGATCAGATGAACACTGAAGCTTTCTTT.

This chain links TRBV4-2 with TRBJ1-4, with 11 bases aligning to TRBD1. In germline, CDR1 is LGHNA, CDR2 YNFKEQ. V shed 6 bases, J shed 6 bases, and the junction held 6 bases outside the gene matches. This CDR3 comprises 15 residues. CDR3 nucleotides: TGTGCCAGCAGAGGGCAGGGACAGGGGGATGAAAAACTGTTTTTT. It translates to CASRGQGQGDEKLFF.

This chain links TRBV5-1 with TRBJ2-7, with 7 bases identical to TRBD1. The end of the DNA is better explained by TRBJ2-5, so the J call may be wrong. The CDR3 length is 14 residues. Germline loops: CDR1 SGHRS, CDR2 YFSETQ. The CDR3 spells CASSPTGVWETQYF. In DNA form, the CDR3 reads TGCGCCAGCAGCCCAACAGGGGTCTGGGAGACCCAGTACTTC.

This clonotype was observed a single time. This chain links TRBV6-5 with TRBJ2-2; unclear D gene. V lost 3 bases and J 10 bases, leaving 9 bases between the germline ends. The CDR3 runs 12 residues. In germline, CDR1 is MNHEY, CDR2 SVGAGI. In DNA form, the CDR3 reads TGTGCCAGCAGTTATCGCAACCAGGAGCTGTTTTTT. This encodes CASSYRNQELFF.

V gene TRBV6-2 or TRBV6-3 combines with J gene TRBJ1-2, with a possible D match to TRBD1 (5 bases). The V end lost 0 bases, the J end lost 5 bases, and 19 bases lay between the germline ends. Germline assignment: CDR1 MNHEY and CDR2 SVGEGT. The CDR3 is 17 amino acids. The CDR3 DNA reads TGTGCCAGCAGTTACTCGAGGCCGGCAGGGATTACATATGGCTACACCTTC. Its translation: CASSYSRPAGITYGYTF.

V usage is TRBV20-1 and J usage is TRBJ2-2, with D uncertain. The length of the CDR3 is 14 residues. V shed 5 bases and J shed 3 bases, with 13 bases lying between them. The germline gives CDR1 DFQATT, CDR2 SNEGSKA (reference sequence). The CDR3 nucleotides are TGCAGTGCTTTTGGCGACGGAGACACCGGGGAGCTGTTTTTT. Its translation: CSAFGDGDTGELFF.

This chain connects TRBV12-5 to TRBJ2-1; the D gene could be TRBD1 or TRBD2 (5 bases each). The CDR3 has 17 amino acids. Germline V CDR1 and CDR2: LGHNT, FRNRAP. Trimming cost V 3 bases and J 0 bases, with 15 bases left between them. The CDR3 coding sequence is TGTGCTAGTGGTTTTGGGGGTCTCAAGAGCTCCTACAATGAGCAGTTCTTC. This encodes CASGFGGLKSSYNEQFF. Full variable domain (outside the CDR3, taken from reference TRBV12-5 and TRBJ2-1): DARVTQTPRHKVTEMGQEVTMRCQPILGHNTVFWYRQTMMQGLELLAYFRNRAPLDDSGMPKDRFSAEMPDATLATLKIQPSEPRDSAVYFCASGFGGLKSSYNEQFFGPGTRLTVL.

The chain carries TRBV27 and TRBJ2-6; D is unresolved. The CDR3 is 15 residues long. Germline V gene data show CDR1 as MNHEY and CDR2 as SMNVEV (reference sequence). With 1 base removed from V and 2 bases from J, the gap between germline ends came to 6 bases. The CDR3 nucleotides are TGTGCCAGCAGTTTATTAGGGACTGGGGCCAACGTCCTGACTTTC. Translation: CASSLLGTGANVLTF.

This chain uses TRBV7-2 with TRBJ1-2; D remains ambiguous. Germline V gives CDR1 SGHTA, CDR2 FQGNSA. V lost 5 bases and J lost 6, with 16 bases in between. CDR3 length equals 14 residues. CDR3 amino acids: CASSPQRRRNGYTF. The CDR3 nucleotides read TGTGCCAGCAGCCCCCAGCGGCGTAGGAATGGCTACACCTTC.

In this sample, this clonotype turned up a few times. V is TRBV7-2 and J is TRBJ2-1; D perhaps matches TRBD2 (6 bases). CDR1 and CDR2 (germline): SGHTA, FQGNSA. The V and J ends lost 5 bases and 15 bases respectively, with 17 bases between them. CDR3 length equals 12 residues. The CDR3 reads CASSPRLDIGFF. As DNA, the CDR3 is TGTGCCAGCAGCCCCCGACTAGATATTGGGTTCTTC.

This rearrangement joins TRBV10-3 to TRBJ2-3, with D possibly TRBD2 on 5 matching bases. The CDR3 loop spans 15 amino acids. CDR1 ENHRY and CDR2 SYGVKD come from the germline V gene. V was shortened by 4 bases and J by 0 bases, with 11 bases between the two germline ends. CDR3 sequence reads: CAISGQDSSTDTQYF. For the CDR3, the DNA is TGTGCCATCAGTGGCCAGGACTCTAGCACAGATACGCAGTATTTT.

The sample holds a few counts of this clonotype. This chain uses TRBV3-1 with TRBJ2-5; D gene uncertain. V was cut by 4 bases and J by 5 bases, with 11 bases left in between. This CDR3 spans 13 amino acids. From germline, CDR1 is LGHDT and CDR2 YNNKEL (reference sequence). The CDR3 spells CASSPSARETQYF. CDR3 bases: TGTGCCAGCAGCCCATCCGCCCGGGAGACCCAGTACTTC.

The rearrangement joins TRBV6-5 to TRBJ2-5; 7 bases are a match to TRBD2. The CDR3 loop spans 15 amino acids. Looked up from germline, CDR1 is MNHEY and CDR2 is SVGAGI. The V and J ends lost 2 bases and 5 bases, in that order; junction bases with no gene match: 8. The CDR3 loop reads CASSYSQPGGETQYF. The CDR3 nucleotides read TGTGCCAGCAGTTACAGTCAACCCGGGGGGGAGACCCAGTACTTC.

This clonotype was recorded a few times. At one of its ends the junction is not consistent with the germline gene, which may arise from a read error. The chain has TRBV6-1 and TRBJ1-2; the D is unclear. Germline loops: CDR1 MNHNS, CDR2 SASEGT. The CDR3 has 13 residues. This CDR3 is CASSVHRRAGYTF. CDR3 DNA sequence: TGTGCCAGCAGTGTTCATCGGAGGGCTGGCTATACCTTC.

The rearrangement uses TRBV29-1 and TRBJ2-3; 8 nucleotides agree with TRBD1. The CDR3 sequence is 12 residues long. V dropped 7 bases and J dropped 3; count of bases not matched to a gene: 3. The germline gives CDR1 SQVTM, CDR2 ANQGSEA. In DNA form, the CDR3 reads TGCAGCGGTACAGGGGGAACAGATACGCAGTATTTT. Its protein product is CSGTGGTDTQYF.

The rearrangement links TRBV3-1 to TRBJ2-1; D unresolved. The CDR3 totals 15 residues. Germline CDR1 LGHDT, CDR2 YNNKEL (reference sequence). Deletions cut 4 bases from V and 4 bases from J, with 14 bases between. In DNA, the CDR3 is TGTGCCAGCAGCCCTCAATCTGCGCAATACAATGAGCAGTTCTTC. It encodes CASSPQSAQYNEQFF.

In its sample, this clonotype was seen a few times. This chain uses TRBV9 with TRBJ2-3; TRBD2 might be the D (6 bases). The CDR3 runs 15 residues. The V gene's germline CDR1 is SGDLS and CDR2 YYNGEE. V lost 3 bases, J lost 2 bases, and 13 bases lay in between. The chain's CDR3 is CASSASSEITDTQYF. The CDR3, as DNA: TGTGCCAGCAGCGCATCTAGCGAAATCACAGATACGCAGTATTTT.

This clonotype was counted ten times or more. J is TRBJ2-5 and V is TRBV5-1; perhaps TRBD2 as D (6 bases). Per the germline V gene, CDR1 is SGHRS and CDR2 is YFSETQ. Trimming cost V 4 bases and J 1 base, with 11 bases left between them. The CDR3 is 14 amino acids. CDR3 DNA sequence: TGCGCCAGCAGCCCGGGACTCCTCCAAGAGACCCAGTACTTC. Its translation is CASSPGLLQETQYF.

Regarding this clonotype: A read error may explain this, as a much larger clone is one base away. CDR3 sequence reads: CVSSARTPSGGPDGYTF. The DNA for the CDR3 is TGTGTCAGCAGTGCCAGAACCCCCAGTGGGGGACCCGATGGCTACACCTTC. The J gene is TRBJ1-2, the V gene TRBV25-1; TRBD1 is a possible D gene (5 bases). This CDR3 region has 17 residues. The germline gives CDR1 MGHDK, CDR2 SYGVNS.

The chain recombines TRBV6-5 with TRBJ2-1, with 7 bases fitting TRBD2. With V trimmed by 0 bases and J by 2 bases, 13 bases remained unmatched. This CDR3 is built from 19 residues. CDR1 MNHEY and CDR2 SVGAGI come from the germline V gene. As DNA, the CDR3 is TGTGCCAGCAGTTACTCTGGGACTAACCCCGGTGGCCCCTACAATGAGCAGTTCTTC. Protein: CASSYSGTNPGGPYNEQFF.